This T cell receptor (beta chain) is from a study of CD8+CD57+ T cells in acquired aplastic anemia. Whole-study context: On average, sorted CD4+ and CD8+ cells gave 3 to 4 ug of DNA.

Details on this clonotype: Its antigen is undetermined.

Before being chosen for sequencing, patients had shown CD8+CD57+ cell expansion by flow cytometry. The TCR beta profiling, which covered VDJ combination and CDR3 sequence, was carried out using genomic DNA as the template. TCRdb recomputed calls from the reads with MiXCR, one row per CDR3 protein. The repertoire has some 140,000 distinct CDR3 sequences, about 50% of them found once; the top ten carry roughly 12%. The V gene's germline CDR1 is LNHDA and CDR2 SQIVND (reference sequence). The CDR3 loop spans 12 amino acids. Trimming took 6 bases from V and 8 from J, leaving 13 bases between them. Points from the study as a whole: Roughly 28 was the count of CD8+ CDR3 sequences that patients shared with controls.

This rearrangement joins TRBV19 to TRBJ1-1; the D gene is possibly TRBD1 (5 bases). The TCR comes from a human donor with aplastic anemia. What was sequenced was sorted CD4+, CD8+, or CD8+CD57+ T cells (not recorded which) from PBMCs. In nucleotides, the CDR3 is TGTGCCAGTAGCACACCGGGACTCGAAGCTTTCTTT. It specifies CASSTPGLEAFF.